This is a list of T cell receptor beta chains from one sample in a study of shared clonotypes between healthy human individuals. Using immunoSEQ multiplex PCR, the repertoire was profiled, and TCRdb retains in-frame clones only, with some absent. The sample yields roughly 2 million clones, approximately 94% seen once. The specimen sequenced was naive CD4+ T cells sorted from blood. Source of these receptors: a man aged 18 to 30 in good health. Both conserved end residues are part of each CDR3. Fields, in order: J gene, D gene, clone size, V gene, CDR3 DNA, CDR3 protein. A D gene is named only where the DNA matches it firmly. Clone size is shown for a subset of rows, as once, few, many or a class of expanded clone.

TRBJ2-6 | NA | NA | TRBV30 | TGTGCCTGGAGCAGGGACCTTTTGTCTGGGGCCAACGTCCTGACTTTC | CAWSRDLLSGANVLTF
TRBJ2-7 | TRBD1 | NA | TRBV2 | TGTGCCAGCAGTGGACAGGGTCGTTACGAGCAGTACTTC | CASSGQGRYEQYF
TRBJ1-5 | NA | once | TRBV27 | TGTGCCAGCAGTTCCGGGACGGGAGGGGGGCCCCAGCATTTT | CASSSGTGGGPQHF
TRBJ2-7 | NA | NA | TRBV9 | TGTGCCAGCAGCGTAGAAGGGGGGACAAGCTACGAGCAGTACTTC | CASSVEGGTSYEQYF
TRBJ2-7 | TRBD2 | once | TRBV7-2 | TGTGCCAGCAGCTTAACTAGCGGGACGGCGGAGCAGTACTTC | CASSLTSGTAEQYF
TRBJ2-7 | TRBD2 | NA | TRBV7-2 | TGTGCTATTCCAGGACTAGCGGAGGGAGAGGACTACGAGCAGTACTTC | CAIPGLAEGEDYEQYF
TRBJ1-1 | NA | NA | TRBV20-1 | TGCAGTGCTCCGGACGGACTTGAAGCTTTCTTT | CSAPDGLEAFF
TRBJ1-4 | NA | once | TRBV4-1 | TGCGCCAGCAGCCAAGAGGGCACTAGCAATGAAAAACTGTTTTTT | CASSQEGTSNEKLFF
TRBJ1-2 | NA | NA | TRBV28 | TGTGCCAGCAGATCCCCGGGTGGGGGCTACACCTTC | CASRSPGGGYTF
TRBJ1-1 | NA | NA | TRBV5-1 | TGCGCCAGCAGCTTGGGCGGCAAAGGGAACACTGAAGCTTTCTTT | CASSLGGKGNTEAFF
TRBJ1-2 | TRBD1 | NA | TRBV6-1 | TGTGCCAGCAGTGAAACCGGGACAGTAAACTATGGCTACACCTTC | CASSETGTVNYGYTF
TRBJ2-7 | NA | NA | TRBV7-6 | TGTGCCAGCAGCTTAGAATTGGGTGAGCAGTACTTC | CASSLELGEQYF
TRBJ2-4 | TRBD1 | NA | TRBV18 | TGTGCCAGCTCACCGGACAGGGGCGGAAACATTCAGTACTTC | CASSPDRGGNIQYF
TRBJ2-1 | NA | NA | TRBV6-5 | TGTGCCAGCGGAATGACCATTGACCCCTACAATGAGCAGTTCTTC | CASGMTIDPYNEQFF
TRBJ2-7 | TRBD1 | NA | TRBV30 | TGTGCCTGGGGACAGGGAAAGTACGAGCAGTACTTC | CAWGQGKYEQYF
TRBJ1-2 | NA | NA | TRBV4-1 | TGCGCCAGCAGCCGAGAGGGGGAAGGCTATGGCTACACCTTC | CASSREGEGYGYTF
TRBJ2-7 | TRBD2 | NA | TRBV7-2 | TGTGCCAGCAGCTTAGGGCTAGCGGGAGTATACGAGCAGTACTTC | CASSLGLAGVYEQYF
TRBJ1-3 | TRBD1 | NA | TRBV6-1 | TGTGCCAGCAGTGGTTGGGGACAGGGGTCCTCTGGAAACACCATATATTTT | CASSGWGQGSSGNTIYF
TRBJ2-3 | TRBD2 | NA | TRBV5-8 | TGTGCCAGCAGCTTGGCCGGGACTAGCATCACAGATACGCAGTATTTT | CASSLAGTSITDTQYF
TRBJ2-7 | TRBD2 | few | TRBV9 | TGTGCCAGCAGCGTAGCAGCGGGAGGGCCCTACGAGCAGTACTTC | CASSVAAGGPYEQYF
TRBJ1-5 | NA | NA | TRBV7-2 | TGTGCCAGCAGCCTAAGAGTAAATCAGCCCCAGCATTTT | CASSLRVNQPQHF
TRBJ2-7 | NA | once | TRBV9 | TGTGCCAGCAGCGTAGCGGTGGGATCCTACGAGCAGTACTTC | CASSVAVGSYEQYF
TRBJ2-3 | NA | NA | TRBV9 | TGTGCCAGCAGCGTAGGGTCCACAGATACGCAGTATTTT | CASSVGSTDTQYF
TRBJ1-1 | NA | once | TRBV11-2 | TGTGCCAGCAGCTTACAAAGGCGGACTGAAGCTTTCTTT | CASSLQRRTEAFF
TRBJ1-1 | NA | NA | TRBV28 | TGTGCCAGCAGTGGACAAGGGGGTATGAACACTGAAGCTTTCTTT | CASSGQGGMNTEAFF
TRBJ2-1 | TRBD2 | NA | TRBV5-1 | TGCGCCAGCGATTTGCCTAGCGGGACGAACTACAATGAGCAGTTCTTC | CASDLPSGTNYNEQFF
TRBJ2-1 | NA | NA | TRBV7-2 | TGTGCCAGCAGCCCTAGTAGCGGTACCTACAATGAGCAGTTCTTC | CASSPSSGTYNEQFF
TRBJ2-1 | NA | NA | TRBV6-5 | TGTGCCAGCAGCCGATACAATGAGCAGTTCTTC | CASSRYNEQFF
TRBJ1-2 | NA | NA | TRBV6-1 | TGTGCCAGCAGGGGAGCGGGCCCCTATGGCTACACCTTC | CASRGAGPYGYTF
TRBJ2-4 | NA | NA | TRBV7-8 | TGTGCCAGCAGCTTATGGGGTGGGGATTTCAAAAACATTCAGTACTTC | CASSLWGGDFKNIQYF
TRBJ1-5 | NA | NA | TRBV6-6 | TGTGCCAGCAGCGCACAGGATCGTCAGCCCCAGCATTTT | CASSAQDRQPQHF
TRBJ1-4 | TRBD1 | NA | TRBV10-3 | TGTGCCACCTCCGGACAGGGGGCTTCCACTAATGAAAAACTGTTTTTT | CATSGQGASTNEKLFF
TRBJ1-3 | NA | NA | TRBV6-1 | TGTGCCAGCAGTGACCCGGGATACTCTGGAAACACCATATATTTT | CASSDPGYSGNTIYF
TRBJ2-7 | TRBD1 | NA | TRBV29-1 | TGCAGCGTTAGGAGACAGGGGACCTACGAGCAGTACTTC | CSVRRQGTYEQYF
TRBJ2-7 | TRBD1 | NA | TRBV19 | TGTGCCAGTAGTATGGGGACAGGAGGTTTCGAGCAGTACTTC | CASSMGTGGFEQYF
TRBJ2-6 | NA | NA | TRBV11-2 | TGTGCCAGCAGCCCCCGGTCGGTAGCCTCTGGGGCCAACGTCCTGACTTTC | CASSPRSVASGANVLTF
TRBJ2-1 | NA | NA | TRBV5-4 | TGTGCCAGCAGCCCAACCGTGGGCTCCTACAATGAGCAGTTCTTC | CASSPTVGSYNEQFF